The entry that follows covers one T cell receptor beta chain sequence. The data are from a study of blood T cell repertoires in COVID-19. Generated by immunoSEQ multiplex PCR, the TCRdb table keeps only in-frame clones and is missing some. The table shows around 250,000 clones, with 85% to 90% occurring only once. This clonotype originated in a woman in her seventies with active or convalescent COVID-19. The sequenced sample was peripheral blood.

The CDR3 loop reads CASSSRGGSTDTQYF. The CDR3 DNA reads TGTGCCAGCAGTTCCCGGGGAGGGAGCACAGATACGCAGTATTTT. The chain uses TRBV27 and TRBJ2-3; 7 positions agree with TRBD2. The CDR3 loop spans 15 amino acids. The V gene's germline CDR1 is MNHEY and CDR2 SMNVEV (reference sequence). With 4 bases clipped from V and 0 bases from J, the junction kept 4 bases outside the gene matches.